This T cell receptor (beta chain) was found in a study of blood T cell repertoires in COVID-19. The overall study: Samples taken during acute and convalescent COVID-19 were collected in the United States, Italy and Spain.

The CDR3 covers 13 residues. V lost 2 bases to trimming and J lost 4 bases, with 9 bases between them. Germline CDR1 reads SGHNT; CDR2 reads YYREEE (reference sequence). In the original processing: Reference gene primer amplification gave nucleated cell count estimates. Clones were sequenced by immunoSEQ multiplex PCR, and TCRdb holds only the in-frame ones, with some missing. D and trimming were read from the DNA, whereas the V and J calls and clone size are those reported in that table. The sample lists fewer than 450,000 clones; 88% were seen once. This clone was counted once. Within the sample, other DNA sequences also encode this same CDR3. Allocation to cohorts depended on clinical history reported by the participants.

V usage is TRBV5-4 and J usage is TRBJ1-2; weak D call: TRBD1 (6 bases). Sequencing used PBMCs or T cells enriched from blood (not recorded which). This receptor was obtained from a woman between 40 and 50 years old with acute COVID-19. The DNA for the CDR3 is TGTGCCAGCAGCTTACAGGGTGTCTATGGCTACACCTTC. It specifies CASSLQGVYGYTF. The entire variable domain, with the rest obtained from reference TRBV5-4 and TRBJ1-2, is as follows: ETGVTQSPTHLIKTRGQQVTLRCSSQSGHNTVSWYQQALGQGPQFIFQYYREEENGRGNFPPRFSGLQFPNYSSELNVNALELDDSALYLCASSLQGVYGYTFGSGTRLTVV.